This TCR beta chain was sequenced during a study of blood T cells in healthy people across ages. General study results and limits: More naive CD4+ cells and higher diversity were found in long-lived than in aged donors.

For this clonotype: Its antigen remains unidentified.

Looked up from germline, CDR1 is LNHDA and CDR2 is SQIVND (reference sequence). The CDR3 is 15 residues long. Unmatched junction bases numbered 4, after V lost 6 bases and J lost 2 bases. A second about 7 to 12 cycle PCR used barcoded and J-beta primers. Sequencing recovered at least 3 million CDR3-containing paired-end reads from each sample. TCRdb fed the 5' RACE reads into MiXCR, producing one record per CDR3 protein. The sample carries 630,000 or so distinct CDR3 sequences, approximately 30% recorded once. The sequence was collected from an elderly woman in good health. Sequencing was done on a sample of blood. V is TRBV19 and J is TRBJ2-3, with TRBD1 matching 11 bases. CDR3 loop: CASRPGQGATDTQYF. The CDR3 bases are TGTGCCAGTAGGCCCGGACAGGGGGCCACAGATACGCAGTATTTT.